This entry lists 3 T cell receptor beta chains sequenced from one sample in a study of CD8+ T cells in alopecia areata. The treatment here: oral pan-JAK inhibitor, 5-10 mg twice daily. Extracted from the samples, RNA was reverse transcribed into cDNA to serve as the sequencing template. Produced via immunoSEQ multiplex PCR; TCRdb's table is partial and in-frame only. The sample yields fewer than 250,000 clones, under 80% seen once. The sequencing used CD4+ T cells sorted from blood, collected around week 50, from a patient treated with tofacitinib. The receptors come from a human donor with alopecia areata.

The rearrangement uses TRBV29-1 and TRBJ2-7, with D maybe TRBD2 (5 bases). Trimming removed 5 bases from V and 3 bases from J, with 17 bases in between. CDR3 length: 14 residues. Per the germline V gene, CDR1 is SQVTM and CDR2 is ANQGSEA. The CDR3 sequence: CSVQFPQAGYEQYF. The CDR3 DNA is TGCAGCGTTCAATTTCCTCAGGCGGGCTACGAGCAGTACTTC.

The rearrangement uses TRBV29-1 and TRBJ1-2; a weak D match, TRBD1 (5 bases). The germline V gene has CDR1 SQVTM and CDR2 ANQGSEA. Trimming shortened V by 3 bases and J by 7 bases, and 12 bases separated the two germline ends. The CDR3 runs to 12 residues. CDR3 nucleotides: TGCAGCGTTGACGGGGCTGTGTCTGGCTACACCTTC. Amino acids: CSVDGAVSGYTF.

This clone has more than one count but fewer than ten. The chain links TRBV7-2 to TRBJ2-3; D is uncertain. Trimming pared 4 bases from V and 0 bases from J, leaving 8 bases between. CDR3 size: 14 residues. The germline V gene encodes CDR1 SGHTA and CDR2 FQGNSA. The DNA for the CDR3 is TGTGCCAGCAGCTCTGGCAGTAGCACAGATACGCAGTATTTT. Protein product: CASSSGSSTDTQYF. The full variable domain, rest sourced from reference TRBV7-2 and TRBJ2-3, is GAGVSQSPSNKVTEKGKDVELRCDPISGHTALYWYRQSLGQGLEFLIYFQGNSAPDKSGLPSDRFSAERTGGSVSTLTIQRTQQEDSAVYLCASSSGSSTDTQYFGPGTRLTVL.